Listed below are T cell receptor beta chains from one sample, sequenced in a study of blood T cell repertoires in COVID-19. Sequencing was performed with immunoSEQ multiplex PCR; in TCRdb, only in-frame clones are kept and a portion is missing. The top ten hold roughly 10% of the sample, which has 130,000 to 150,000 clones, around 80% seen once. Sequencing used peripheral blood. The receptor set was obtained from an elderly woman in a cohort sampled during active or convalescent COVID-19. Each CDR3 is given with its conserved first and last residue. D genes are given only for firm matches. Some rows mark clone size as missing; the rest say once, few, many or name a class of expanded clone.

>TRBJ1-2|NA|TRBV5-1|NA
TGCGCCAGCAGCTCTGACATTAACTATGGCTACACCTTC
CASSSDINYGYTF
>TRBJ1-1|NA|TRBV24-1|NA
TGTGCCACCAGGGGGGGAGTTGAAGCTTTCTTT
CATRGGVEAFF
>TRBJ2-1|NA|TRBV7-3|NA
TGTGCCAGCAGCCCCCAACTAGAAGGGGAGCAGTTCTTC
CASSPQLEGEQFF
>TRBJ1-4|NA|TRBV11-2|NA
TGTGCCAGCAGCTGGAGCCCTAATGAAAAACTGTTTTTT
CASSWSPNEKLFF
>TRBJ2-1|NA|TRBV5-1|NA
TGCGCCAGCAGCTTGGGAGGGATGGGCTCCTACAATGAGCAGTTCTTC
CASSLGGMGSYNEQFF
>TRBJ2-1|few|TRBV7-2|TRBD2
TGTGCCAGCAGCCCACTAGCGGGGTTTTACAATGAGCAGTTCTTC
CASSPLAGFYNEQFF
>TRBJ2-1|NA|TRBV13|TRBD2
TGTGCCCCTCGCGGGACTAGCGGGGGGGCCGGATACAATGAGCAGTTCTTC
CAPRGTSGGAGYNEQFF
>TRBJ2-1|NA|TRBV3-1/TRBV3-2|TRBD2
TGTGCCAGCAGCCTTAATAGCGGGGGATACAATGAGCAGTTCTTC
CASSLNSGGYNEQFF
>TRBJ1-6|NA|TRBV28|TRBD1
TGTGCCAGCAGTTCTTGGACAGGGGGTAATTCACCCCTCCACTTT
CASSSWTGGNSPLHF
>TRBJ2-5|NA|TRBV5-1|TRBD2
TGCGCCAGCAGCGCCGGGACTAGCGGGGGGGCTGAGACCCAGTACTTC
CASSAGTSGGAETQYF
>TRBJ2-3|NA|TRBV7-2|NA
TGTGCCAGCAGCTTAGGGCTAGCTGCAGATACGCAGTATTTT
CASSLGLAADTQYF
>TRBJ2-5|few|TRBV5-1|TRBD1
TGCGCCAGCAGAAATCAACCTATGTCGGGACAGGGCGTTTGGGAGACCCAGTACTTC
CASRNQPMSGQGVWETQYF
>TRBJ2-6|NA|TRBV6-2/TRBV6-3|TRBD1
TGTGCCAGCAGTGCCGGGACAGGGATGCCTGGGGCCAACGTCCTGACTTTC
CASSAGTGMPGANVLTF
>TRBJ2-2|NA|TRBV7-9|NA
TGTGCCAGCTCAGGAGGGCCCAACACCGGGGAGCTGTTTTTT
CASSGGPNTGELFF
>TRBJ2-7|NA|TRBV29-1|TRBD1
TGCAGCGTTGAAGATGGGACAGGGGTCGGGAACGAGCAGTACTTC
CSVEDGTGVGNEQYF
>TRBJ1-3|NA|TRBV4-2|TRBD1
TGTGCCAGCAGCCGCCCCGGGACAGGGGGAGGAAACACCATATATTTT
CASSRPGTGGGNTIYF
>TRBJ1-2|NA|TRBV3-1/TRBV3-2|TRBD1
TGTGCCAGCAGCCCAGGGACAGCCGTTAAATTAAACTATGGCTACACCTTC
CASSPGTAVKLNYGYTF
>TRBJ1-6|few|TRBV27|NA
TGTGCCAGCAGATCGGGGGTGGGATCACCCCTCCACTTT
CASRSGVGSPLHF
>TRBJ1-1|few|TRBV18|NA
TGTGCCAGCTCACCCGGACTGGGGAACACTGAAGCTTTCTTT
CASSPGLGNTEAFF
>TRBJ2-2|NA|TRBV6-5|TRBD2
TGTGCCAGCAACCGGGGGGGCAACACCGGGGAGCTGTTTTTT
CASNRGGNTGELFF
>TRBJ2-5|NA|TRBV15|NA
TGTGCCACCCGGGGGTATTCAGGGATGGGGACCCAGTACTTC
CATRGYSGMGTQYF
>TRBJ2-5|NA|TRBV5-6|TRBD1
TGTGCCAGCAGCTTGGTCTCCCGCAGGGGGCGCGACGGAGAGACCCAGTACTTC
CASSLVSRRGRDGETQYF
>TRBJ2-3|NA|TRBV5-4|TRBD2
TGTGCCAGCAGCAACGGCGGGAGGGGACGCACAGATACGCAGTATTTT
CASSNGGRGRTDTQYF
>TRBJ1-2|once|TRBV9|TRBD1
TGTGCCAGCAGCATACAGGGGACCTACACCTTC
CASSIQGTYTF
>TRBJ1-6|few|TRBV19|NA
TGTGCCAGTAGTGCCTCCAACTATTCACCCCTCCACTTT
CASSASNYSPLHF
>TRBJ1-5|NA|TRBV19|TRBD1
TGTGCCAGTACCAACAGGGGTAATCAGCCCCAGCATTTT
CASTNRGNQPQHF
>TRBJ1-1|few|TRBV30|NA
TGTGCCTGGAAAGAATCGGGTTTGTGGACTGAAGCTTTCTTT
CAWKESGLWTEAFF
>TRBJ1-1|NA|TRBV11-2|TRBD1
TGTGCCAGCAGCTTAGTTGCCACAGGGGTTACTGAAGCTTTCTTT
CASSLVATGVTEAFF
>TRBJ2-1|NA|TRBV7-9|TRBD2
TGTGCCAGCAGCTCTAGCGGGGCTAATGAGCAGTTCTTC
CASSSSGANEQFF
>TRBJ1-1|NA|TRBV7-8|NA
TGTGCCAGCAGCTATCAGGGGACGAACACTGAAGCTTTCTTT
CASSYQGTNTEAFF
>TRBJ1-5|NA|TRBV7-8|NA
TGTGCCAGCAGCCCGACCCGGACTCCTTATAGCAATCAGCCCCAGCATTTT
CASSPTRTPYSNQPQHF
>TRBJ1-2|NA|TRBV7-9|NA
TGTGCCAGCAGCTTATCGGAGGGCTACACCTTC
CASSLSEGYTF
>TRBJ1-2|NA|TRBV7-9|TRBD1
TGTGCCAGCAGCCGTGGACAGGACTATGGCTACACCTTC
CASSRGQDYGYTF
>TRBJ1-3|NA|TRBV7-2|TRBD1
TGTGCCAGCAGCTTACAGGGGGCGCTCGGAAACACCATATATTTT
CASSLQGALGNTIYF
>TRBJ1-1|few|TRBV10-2|NA
TGCGCCAGCAGTGACCCCCTCCCGACTGAAGCTTTCTTT
CASSDPLPTEAFF
>TRBJ2-5|NA|TRBV9|TRBD2
TGTGCCAGCAGCGTAGCGTCCGGGGGGGAGACCCAGTACTTC
CASSVASGGETQYF
>TRBJ2-3|NA|TRBV24-1|TRBD2
TGTGCCACCAGTGATGGGGGAGCGGGGCCCGCGGGAGATACGCAGTATTTT
CATSDGGAGPAGDTQYF
>TRBJ2-1|NA|TRBV28|TRBD2
TGTGCCAGCAGAGCGGGGGGGCGAAATGAGCAGTTCTTC
CASRAGGRNEQFF
>TRBJ2-5|NA|TRBV2|NA
TGTGCCAGCAGAGTCTCCCCCGGGACCCAGTACTTC
CASRVSPGTQYF
>TRBJ1-4|once|TRBV29-1|TRBD1
TGCAGCGTTGGGGACAGGGGGGAAAAACTGTTTTTT
CSVGDRGEKLFF
>TRBJ2-3|NA|TRBV19|NA
TGTGCCAGTAGTCGCCCCGGAAGGGGGGGCGCCCGGAAAGATACGCAGTATTTT
CASSRPGRGGARKDTQYF